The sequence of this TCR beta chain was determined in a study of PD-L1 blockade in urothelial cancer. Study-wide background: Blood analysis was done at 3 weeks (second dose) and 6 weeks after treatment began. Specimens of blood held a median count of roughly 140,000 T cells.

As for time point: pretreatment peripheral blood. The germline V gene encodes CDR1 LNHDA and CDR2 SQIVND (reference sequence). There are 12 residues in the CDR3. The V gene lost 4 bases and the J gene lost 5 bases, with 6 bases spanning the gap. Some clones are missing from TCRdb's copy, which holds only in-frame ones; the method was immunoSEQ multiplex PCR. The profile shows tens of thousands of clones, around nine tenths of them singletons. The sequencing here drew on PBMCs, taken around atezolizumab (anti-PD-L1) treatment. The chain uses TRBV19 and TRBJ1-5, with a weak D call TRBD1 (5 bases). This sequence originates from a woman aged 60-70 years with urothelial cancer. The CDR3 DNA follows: TGTGCCAGTAGTACCAGGGATCAGCCCCAGCATTTT. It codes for CASSTRDQPQHF.